This T cell receptor (beta chain) comes out of a study of cytotoxic CD8 clonotypes in ibrutinib-treated CLL. For the study at large: There were 11 relapsed/refractory patients and more than 14 treatment-naive patients, and roughly 18 were IGHV unmutated. Findings and limits, study-wide: The study found public clonotypes uncommon, contracting or stable on treatment.

This clone occurred a few times. Its antigen is not known. Germline and junction disagree at one end, which may indicate a read error. TCRdb keeps only in-frame clones here, not all; method: immunoSEQ multiplex PCR. The sample shows roughly 70,000 clones, around nine tenths of them seen only once. Germline V lookup: CDR1 MNHEY, CDR2 SMNVEV (reference sequence). The CDR3 length is 13 residues. This sequence originates from a human donor with chronic lymphocytic leukemia. V and J are TRBV27 and TRBJ2-5, with 11 bases aligning to TRBD2. Sequencing used PBMCs, obtained after 12 months of ibrutinib treatment. The CDR3 DNA is TGTGCCAGCAGTTCGCAACCGGGACTAGCGGTGAACTTC. Translated, it gives CASSSQPGLAVNF.